Shown below are 2 T cell receptor beta chains from a single sample sequenced in a study of shared clonotypes between healthy human individuals. The table came from immunoSEQ multiplex PCR; TCRdb's copy has only in-frame clones and leaves some out. The sample contains around 2,000,000 clones, 90% to 95% of which appear only once. Input material: naive CD4+ T cells sorted from blood. Subset of the sample: CD45RA+ positively selected. The origin of the receptors is a man younger than 35 in good health.

The V and J genes are TRBV2 and TRBJ2-1; 7 nucleotides match TRBD2. CDR1 is SNHLY and CDR2 is FYNNEI in the germline V gene. The junction had 6 bases not matched to a gene; V was cut back by 7 bases and J by 0 bases. This CDR3 comprises 15 residues. CDR3 protein: CASKRRESSYNEQFF. CDR3 coding DNA: TGTGCCAGCAAAAGGCGGGAGAGCTCCTACAATGAGCAGTTCTTC.

This rearrangement joins TRBV25-1 to TRBJ1-1; D is unclear. Trimming stripped 8 bases from V and 6 bases from J, with 13 bases between. The CDR3 has 12 residues. In germline, CDR1 is MGHDK, CDR2 SYGVNS. This CDR3 reads CASSRGRAEAFF. The CDR3 coding sequence is TGTGCCAGCTCCCGAGGGCGGGCTGAAGCTTTCTTT. Variable domain in full (rest from reference TRBV25-1 and TRBJ1-1): EADIYQTPRYLVIGTGKKITLECSQTMGHDKMYWYQQDPGMELHLIHYSYGVNSTEKGDLSSESTVSRIRTEHFPLTLESARPSHTSQYLCASSRGRAEAFFGQGTRLTVV.